One T cell receptor (beta chain) is described in this entry. It lacks a known antigen. Base qualities are not at hand, and no much larger clone is one base apart. The data derive from a study of a mutant IDH1 vaccine in newly diagnosed glioma (dated by TCRdb to the early 2020s). General notes on the study: Patients received eight vaccinations in weeks 1, 3, 5, 7, 11, 15, 19 and 23, corresponding to visits V03 through V10. Vaccination started 4-6 weeks after radiotherapy alone, or was given together with temozolomide cycles in the groups whose treatment included chemotherapy. Of the roughly 34 treated patients, approximately 60% were male and around 40% were female, and a mean age of about 37 years was recorded. Prior to enrollment, standard therapy consisting of radiotherapy alone, temozolomide alone, or radiochemotherapy with temozolomide had been administered to patients, with the combination being received by most patients. Peripheral blood samples were drawn at six visits, namely V03 (baseline), V05, V07, V10, V12 and V13. For exploratory analyses, 25 to 30 treated patients had longitudinal TCRB deep sequencing done wherever samples were available. The study at large found these results: PBMC samples for TCRB deep sequencing were selected based on availability. Vaccine-induced immune responses across multiple MHC alleles were detected in 85% to 95% of patients. Pseudoprogression seemed to be unrelated to changes in the top peripheral T cell clonotypes found by TCRB sequencing. The authors noted that analyses of patient blood samples could not be reproduced because of sample limitations.

The label giving this sample's time point can be read as: week 23, last vaccination. Each vaccine dose, consisting of 300 ug of a 20-mer mutant IDH1 peptide in Montanide, was administered subcutaneously with topical imiquimod. All donors had newly diagnosed IDH1-mutant astrocytomas of WHO grade 3 or 4 that showed loss of nuclear ATRX. The samples were drawn from NOA16, a multicentre, single-arm, open-label phase I trial in Germany that tested a mutant IDH1 peptide vaccine in humans for the first time. The DNeasy Blood and Tissue Kit was used to extract genomic DNA from EDTA blood for TCRB sequencing. From a lookup of the germline V gene, CDR1 and CDR2 are ENHRY and SYGVKD. V was cut back by 2 bases and J by 1 base, leaving a gap of 7 bases between them. The CDR3 runs 14 amino acids, cysteine and phenylalanine included. The kept DNA is CDR3 alone, 42 bases in frame from the first base. The receptor library was made with the immunoSEQ multiplex PCR assay. Rearranged TCR beta chain sequences were amplified with the hsTCRB Kit following the manufacturer's protocol. Sequencing of TCRB libraries was carried out on an Illumina MiSeq. The authors processed their data as follows. Demultiplexing, trimming and gene mapping were performed with the kit vendor's proprietary platform. In its TCRdb copy, this immuneACCESS table keeps in-frame sequences only and misses some clones. Where compared with another copy, unresolved V genes explain less than half of these, and the others have no known cause. V and J calls plus clone size are reproduced from that table; the DNA served to infer D and trimming. This sample comprises almost 85,000 clones, 85% of them detected only once. Around 2% of the sample belongs to the ten largest clones.

This TCR derives from a man in his thirties or forties with glioma. Some clones in this sample may be carry-over from other donors' samples. The chain is assembled from TRBV10-3 and TRBJ2-3; TRBD2 is possibly the D segment (5 matching bases). The input for sequencing was PBMCs, taken from a glioma patient whose treatment included an IDH1 peptide vaccine. The nucleotide sequence reads as follows: TGTGCCATCAGTGAGAGGACTGGCACAGATACGCAGTATTTT. This encodes CAISERTGTDTQYF.